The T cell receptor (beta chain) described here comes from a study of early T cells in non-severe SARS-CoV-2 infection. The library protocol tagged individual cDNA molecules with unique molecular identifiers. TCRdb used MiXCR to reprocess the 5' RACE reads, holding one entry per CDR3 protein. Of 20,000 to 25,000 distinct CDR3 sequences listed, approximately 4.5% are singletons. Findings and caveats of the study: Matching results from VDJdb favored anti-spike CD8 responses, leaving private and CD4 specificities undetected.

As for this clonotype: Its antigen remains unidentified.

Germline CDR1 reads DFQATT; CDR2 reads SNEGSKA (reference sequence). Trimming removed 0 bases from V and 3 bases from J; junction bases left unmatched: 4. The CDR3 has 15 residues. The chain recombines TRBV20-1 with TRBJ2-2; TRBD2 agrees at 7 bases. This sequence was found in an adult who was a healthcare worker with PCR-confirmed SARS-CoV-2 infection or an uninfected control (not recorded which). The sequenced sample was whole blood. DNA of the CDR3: TGCAGTGCTAGAGACTGGGCGGGGGACACCGGGGAGCTGTTTTTT. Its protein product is CSARDWAGDTGELFF.